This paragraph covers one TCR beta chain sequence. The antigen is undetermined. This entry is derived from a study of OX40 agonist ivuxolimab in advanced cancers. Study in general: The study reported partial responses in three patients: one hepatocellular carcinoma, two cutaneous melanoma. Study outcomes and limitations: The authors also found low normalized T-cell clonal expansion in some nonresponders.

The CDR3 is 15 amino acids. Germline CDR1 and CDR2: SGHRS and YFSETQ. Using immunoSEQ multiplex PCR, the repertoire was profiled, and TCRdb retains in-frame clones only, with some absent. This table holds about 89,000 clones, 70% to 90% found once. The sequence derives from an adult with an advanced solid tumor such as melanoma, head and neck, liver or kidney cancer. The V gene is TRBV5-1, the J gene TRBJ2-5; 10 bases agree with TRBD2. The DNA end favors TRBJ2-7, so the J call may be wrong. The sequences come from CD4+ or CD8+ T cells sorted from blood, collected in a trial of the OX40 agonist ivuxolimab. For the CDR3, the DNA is TGCGCCAGCAGCTTGGGACTAGCGGGCTCCTACGAGCAGTACTTC. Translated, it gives CASSLGLAGSYEQYF.